This TCR beta chain was retrieved from a study of OX40 agonist ivuxolimab in advanced cancers. Study as a whole: As their treatment, patients were administered ivuxolimab, an agonistic anti-OX40 (CD134) antibody.

Autoimmune disease history or systemic immunosuppression barred patients. Turning to this clone: The antigen is unknown.

Per the germline V gene, CDR1 is ENHRY and CDR2 is SYGVKD. The CDR3 runs to 15 residues. After removal of 2 bases from V and 4 bases from J, the junction contained 4 bases not matched to a gene. Generated by immunoSEQ multiplex PCR, the TCRdb table keeps only in-frame clones and is missing some. The repertoire holds more than 35,000 clones, with approximately 80% as singletons. The study, taken as a whole, reports: Those patients achieving a partial response at 0.1-3.0 mg/kg showed among the lowest clonal expansion. On average, a greater number of expanded clones characterised CD8+ T cells relative to CD4+.

This receptor was taken from an adult with an advanced solid tumor such as melanoma, head and neck, liver or kidney cancer. The chain joins TRBV10-3 to TRBJ1-4; TRBD1 aligns across 7 bases. The source was CD4+ or CD8+ T cells sorted from blood, collected in a trial of the OX40 agonist ivuxolimab. CDR3 region: CAISEARDSNEKLFF. CDR3 nucleotide sequence: TGTGCCATCAGTGAGGCCCGGGACAGTAATGAAAAACTGTTTTTT.